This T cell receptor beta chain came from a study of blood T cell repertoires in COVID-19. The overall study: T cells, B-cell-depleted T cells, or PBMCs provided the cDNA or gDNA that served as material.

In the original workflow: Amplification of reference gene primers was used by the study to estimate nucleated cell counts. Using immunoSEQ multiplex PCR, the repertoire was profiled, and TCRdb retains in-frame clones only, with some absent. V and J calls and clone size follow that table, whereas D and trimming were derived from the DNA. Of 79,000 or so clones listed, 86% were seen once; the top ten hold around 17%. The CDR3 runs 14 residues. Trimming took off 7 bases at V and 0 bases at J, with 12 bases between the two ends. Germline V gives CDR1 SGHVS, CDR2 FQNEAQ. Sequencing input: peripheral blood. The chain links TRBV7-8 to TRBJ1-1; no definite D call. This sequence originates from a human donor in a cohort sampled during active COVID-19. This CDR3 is CASMVGGLNTEAFF. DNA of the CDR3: TGTGCCAGCATGGTAGGCGGGCTGAACACTGAAGCTTTCTTT.